This TCR beta chain was sequenced for a study of Graves' ophthalmopathy and Graves' hyperthyroidism. Study overall: Peripheral blood sampling occurred at initial diagnosis, before any treatment.

RNA served as the template for amplifying TCR beta CDR3 regions. First-round RT-PCR relied on HTBI primers, and a second-round multiplex PCR came next. MiXCR, applied by TCRdb to the multiplex PCR reads, yields one record per CDR3 protein. The repertoire consists of about 620,000 distinct CDR3 sequences, with 22% occurring once and the leading ten covering roughly 6.9%. Concerning this clonotype: The antigen is not known.

This CDR3 comprises 16 residues. Per the germline V gene, CDR1 is SGHDT and CDR2 is YYEEEE. Trimming took off 0 bases at V and 6 bases at J, with 15 bases between the two ends. Hyperthyroidism patients had new diagnoses, durations under 2 months, and ages of 18 to 65. Study-wide points: Detection in blood was also observed for most expanded thyroid clonotypes above 0.001 frequency.

Sequenced: peripheral blood. V is TRBV5-6 and J is TRBJ2-2; D may be TRBD1 or TRBD2 (6 bases each). The TCR sequence derives from a woman aged 18-30 years with stable Graves' hyperthyroidism. Some clones in this sample may be carry-over from other donors' samples. CDR3 DNA: TGTGCCAGCAGCTTGGCCGGTCGGGGGCGACCCGGGGAGCTGTTTTTT. It encodes CASSLAGRGRPGELFF.